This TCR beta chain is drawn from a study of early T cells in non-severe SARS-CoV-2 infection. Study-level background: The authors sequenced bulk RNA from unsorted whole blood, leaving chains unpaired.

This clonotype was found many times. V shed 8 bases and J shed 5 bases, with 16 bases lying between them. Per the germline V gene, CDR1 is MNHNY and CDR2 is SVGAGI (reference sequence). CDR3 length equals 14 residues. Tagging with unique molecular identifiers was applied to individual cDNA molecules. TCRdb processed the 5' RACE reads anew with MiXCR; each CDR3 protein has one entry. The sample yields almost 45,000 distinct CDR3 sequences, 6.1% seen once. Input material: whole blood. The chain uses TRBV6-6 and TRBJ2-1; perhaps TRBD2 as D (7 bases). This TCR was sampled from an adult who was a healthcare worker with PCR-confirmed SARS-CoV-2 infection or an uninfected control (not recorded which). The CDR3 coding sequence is TGTGCCAGCTGGCGCGGGGGCCGGAACAATGAGCAGTTCTTC. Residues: CASWRGGRNNEQFF.